This T cell receptor beta chain was recovered during a study of cytotoxic CD8 clonotypes in ibrutinib-treated CLL. Study-level background: Per sample, productive templates averaged about 240,000 and productive rearrangements averaged approximately 92,000. The study, taken as a whole, reports: In comparison with age-matched healthy donors, baseline clonality was higher and tracked circulating CD8+ T-cell counts. Public clonotypes occurred uncommonly; on treatment, they contracted or remained stable.

Investigators sought sequencing depths of between 1 in 200,000 and 1 in 1 million T cells. Only in-frame clones appear in the TCRdb table, and some are missing; sequencing was by immunoSEQ multiplex PCR. The sample lists around 130,000 clones, roughly 80% occurring once. With respect to this clone: Antigen specificity is unknown. The same CDR3 arises from other DNA sequences in this sample as well.

In germline, CDR1 is PRHDT, CDR2 FYEKMQ (reference sequence). The CDR3 has 14 amino acids. V was shortened by 5 bases and J by 1 base, with 11 bases between the two germline ends. The V gene is TRBV13, the J gene TRBJ2-5; D not resolved. This receptor was taken from a human donor with chronic lymphocytic leukemia. This specimen consisted of PBMCs, obtained after 24 months of ibrutinib treatment. This chain's CDR3 is CASSPFPAQETQYF. The CDR3 nucleotides read TGTGCCAGCAGCCCATTTCCGGCCCAAGAGACCCAGTACTTC.